The TCR beta chain under discussion was sequenced for a study of cytomegalovirus exposure and HLA in healthy donors. The V and J ends lost 3 bases and 5 bases respectively, with 10 bases between them. This CDR3 is built from 14 residues. Germline V lookup: CDR1 MNHEY, CDR2 SMNVEV (reference sequence). It was with 60 Vbeta and 13 Jbeta primers that the PCR ran. Some clones are missing from TCRdb's copy, which holds only in-frame ones; the method was immunoSEQ multiplex PCR. The profile shows around 99,000 clones, 65% to 85% of them singletons. Source material: PBMCs. This sequence originates from a man aged 25 to 40 in good health and CMV-seronegative. This rearrangement joins TRBV27 to TRBJ1-4, with D perhaps matching TRBD1 (6 bases). The CDR3 is CASSFGRGNEKLFF. In DNA, the CDR3 is TGTGCCAGCAGTTTTGGTAGGGGGAATGAAAAACTGTTTTTT.